This T cell receptor beta chain was observed in a study of blood T cell repertoires in COVID-19. Categorization into cohorts depended on clinical history that participants reported. CDR1 is LNHDA, CDR2 SQIVND, per germline (reference sequence). CDR3 size: 14 residues. V shed 7 bases and J shed 0 bases, with 10 bases lying between them. Here immunoSEQ multiplex PCR was the method, and the copy in TCRdb shows in-frame clones only, minus some. The repertoire holds about 250,000 clones, with 70% to 90% as singletons. The origin of this receptor is a man in his forties or fifties who had recovered from COVID-19. V gene TRBV19 combines with J gene TRBJ1-3; tentative D call: TRBD1 (5 bases). Material: PBMCs or T cells enriched from blood (not recorded which). The CDR3 protein is CASTTGGSGNTIYF. CDR3 in DNA: TGTGCCAGTACAACGGGGGGCTCTGGAAACACCATATATTTT.